Each of the 17 T cell receptor beta chains below was sequenced from the same sample in a study of blood T cell repertoires in COVID-19. TCRdb's copy holds only in-frame clones and misses some; the assay was immunoSEQ multiplex PCR. This sample has over 50,000 clones; approximately 86% occur once, and the top ten carry 4.5% to 5.5%. Sequenced: peripheral blood. Every receptor here comes from a man between 65 and 85 years old with acute or convalescent COVID-19.

This clone was seen repeatedly, ten times or more. The chain has TRBV5-8 and TRBJ2-1, with a tentative D call TRBD2 (7 bases). Trimming stripped 0 bases from V and 3 bases from J, with 16 bases between. CDR1 is SGHTS and CDR2 is YDEGEE in the germline V gene. The length of the CDR3 is 17 residues. CDR3: CASSLVHGGGLYNEQFF. The CDR3 DNA is TGTGCCAGCAGCTTGGTCCACGGCGGGGGCCTCTACAATGAGCAGTTCTTC.

The chain couples TRBV11-2 to TRBJ1-1, with D uncertain. V lost 3 bases to trimming and J lost 6 bases, with 11 bases between them. This CDR3 is 13 amino acids long. The germline V gene encodes CDR1 SGHAT and CDR2 FQNNGV. The CDR3 protein is CASSFNQDSEAFF. CDR3 DNA sequence: TGTGCCAGCAGCTTCAATCAGGACTCTGAAGCTTTCTTT.

This chain connects TRBV9 to TRBJ1-2, with D unclear. There are 15 residues in the CDR3. Trimming took 0 bases from V and 2 from J, leaving 11 bases between them. Germline CDR1 is SGDLS and CDR2 is YYNGEE. The CDR3 here is CASSVGSTVNYGYTF. The CDR3, as DNA: TGTGCCAGCAGCGTAGGGTCTACAGTAAACTATGGCTACACCTTC.

This clone was found once. The chain combines TRBV3-1 (or the pseudogene TRBV3-2) with TRBJ2-5; 9 nucleotides match TRBD2. CDR3 length equals 16 residues. Trimming took 4 bases from V and 7 from J; bases not matched to a gene: 13. The germline V gene encodes CDR1 LGHDT and CDR2 YNNKEL (reference sequence). CDR3 in DNA: TGTGCCAGCAGCCCAACCTTTAGCGGGGGCCGGGGGACCCAGTACTTC. This encodes CASSPTFSGGRGTQYF.

The count of this clone is one. For the CDR3, the DNA is TGCGCCAGCAGTGCAAACAGGGGCGGTGAGCAGTTCTTC. Amino acid sequence: CASSANRGGEQFF. The rearrangement links TRBV10-1 to TRBJ2-1; 7 bases align to TRBD1. With V trimmed by 4 bases and J by 9 bases, 6 bases remained unmatched. Germline V lookup: CDR1 WNHNN, CDR2 SYGVQD (reference sequence). This CDR3 comprises 13 residues.

This sequence joins TRBV5-6 and TRBJ2-5; 10 bases map to TRBD1. V lost 2 bases, J lost 3 bases, and 4 bases stayed unmatched. Germline CDR1 and CDR2: SGHDT and YYEEEE. The CDR3 runs to 15 residues. CDR3 amino acids: CASSLWTGGKETQYF. In DNA form, the CDR3 reads TGTGCCAGCAGCTTATGGACAGGGGGGAAAGAGACCCAGTACTTC.

V is TRBV5-1 and J is TRBJ2-3; D ambiguous. CDR1 SGHRS and CDR2 YFSETQ come from the germline V gene. Between the trimmed V and J ends, which lost 4 bases and 5 bases, there was a span of 17 bases. The CDR3 is 15 residues long. The CDR3 region has the DNA TGCGCCAGCAGCCTCCAGGCCCCATCTCAAGATACGCAGTATTTT. Amino acid sequence: CASSLQAPSQDTQYF.

The chain links TRBV5-1 to TRBJ1-6, with 10 bases fitting TRBD1. The germline V gene has CDR1 SGHRS and CDR2 YFSETQ. The CDR3 totals 18 residues. The V segment lost 0 bases and the J segment 3 bases; nucleotides outside the gene matches: 6. The CDR3 protein is CASSLEDRGGIYNSPLHF. The CDR3 nucleotides read TGCGCCAGCAGCTTGGAGGACAGGGGGGGAATCTATAATTCACCCCTCCACTTT.

This clone was seen a few times. The V gene is TRBV7-6, the J gene TRBJ2-2; maybe TRBD1 (5 bases). This CDR3 contains 17 residues. Germline assignment: CDR1 SGHVS and CDR2 FNYEAQ. V was shortened by 1 base and J by 4 bases, with 16 bases between the two germline ends. CDR3 residues: CASSLDQGLYITGELFF. The CDR3 DNA is TGTGCCAGCAGCTTAGATCAGGGTCTCTACATCACCGGGGAGCTGTTTTTT.

J is TRBJ2-7 and V is TRBV5-1; weak D call: TRBD2 (6 bases). The V gene lost 3 bases and the J gene lost 4 bases, with 14 bases spanning the gap. Looked up from germline, CDR1 is SGHRS and CDR2 is YFSETQ. This CDR3 has 14 amino acids. CDR3 region: CASSYNGGGYEQYF. DNA of the CDR3: TGCGCCAGCAGCTACAACGGGGGAGGATACGAGCAGTACTTC.

The V and J genes are TRBV15 and TRBJ2-3; D possibly corresponds to TRBD2 (5 bases). CDR1 is LNHNV and CDR2 is YYDKDF in the germline V gene (reference sequence). The CDR3 length is 13 residues. V dropped 1 base and J dropped 8 bases, with 10 bases sitting between them. CDR3 nucleotides: TGTGCCACCAGCAGAGCGGCGGGTCGTACGCAGTATTTT. Encoded protein: CATSRAAGRTQYF.

This chain uses TRBV5-1 with TRBJ2-1, with 14 bases identical to TRBD2. CDR1 and CDR2 from the germline V gene are SGHRS and YFSETQ. The CDR3 consists of 17 residues. The V segment lost 3 bases and the J segment 7 bases; nucleotides outside the gene matches: 9. The DNA of the CDR3 is TGCGCCAGCAGCTCCGGGACTAGCGGGGGTGGGTGGAATGAGCAGTTCTTC. Protein product: CASSSGTSGGGWNEQFF.

The chain carries TRBV5-6 and TRBJ1-1; D perhaps matches TRBD1 (5 bases). Germline values: CDR1 SGHDT, CDR2 YYEEEE. The V end lost 4 bases, the J end lost 4 bases, and 17 bases lay between the germline ends. The CDR3 is 15 residues long. CDR3 amino acids: CASSPFQGGFTEAFF. CDR3 in DNA: TGTGCCAGCAGCCCCTTCCAGGGTGGGTTCACTGAAGCTTTCTTT.

The chain carries TRBV14 and TRBJ2-7; D perhaps matches TRBD2 (5 bases). This CDR3 has 12 residues. Germline loops: CDR1 SGHDN, CDR2 FVKESK. Trimming took off 5 bases at V and 5 bases at J, with 10 bases between the two ends. CDR3 DNA: TGTGCCAGCAGCGCCTCCGGGGACGAGCAGTACTTC. Protein product: CASSASGDEQYF.

V gene TRBV5-1 combines with J gene TRBJ2-2; 7 bases are a match to TRBD1. V shed 3 bases and J 6 bases; nucleotides not matched to a gene: 5. In germline, CDR1 is SGHRS, CDR2 YFSETQ. This CDR3 contains 14 residues. CDR3 sequence reads: CASSSPGTAGELFF. CDR3 in DNA: TGCGCCAGCAGCTCCCCCGGGACAGCCGGGGAGCTGTTTTTT.

This chain uses TRBV28 with TRBJ2-4; D perhaps matches TRBD2 (6 bases). The V gene lost 3 bases and the J gene lost 2 bases, with 8 bases spanning the gap. The CDR3 contains 14 residues. Looked up from germline, CDR1 is MDHEN and CDR2 is SYDVKM. CDR3 sequence reads: CASSFGGSKNIQYF. DNA for the CDR3: TGTGCCAGCAGTTTCGGGGGATCCAAAAACATTCAGTACTTC.

The rearrangement uses TRBV28 and TRBJ2-1; TRBD2 matches at 11 bases. Germline-derived CDR1 and CDR2 are MDHEN and SYDVKM. V shed 8 bases, J shed 5 bases, and the junction held 8 bases outside the gene matches. The CDR3 is 15 residues long. CDR3 region: CASQTVGLADNEQFF. Here the CDR3 DNA reads TGTGCCAGCCAAACGGTGGGACTAGCGGACAATGAGCAGTTCTTC.